This T cell receptor (beta chain) stems from a study of naive and memory T cell subsets. Findings of the study overall: Potentially, T cell activation and differentiation skew this RNA-based measurement.

Ligated cDNA underwent four rounds of PCR with nested alpha and beta constant region primers and SP2. Reverse transcription of blood and skin TCR RNA was primed at alpha and beta constant regions. TCRdb re-called the 5' RACE reads with MiXCR, one entry per CDR3 protein. The sample contains about 59,000 distinct CDR3 sequences, around 8% of which appear only once. Trimming removed 3 bases at V and 4 bases at J, with 10 bases between. Per the germline V gene, CDR1 is SGHDT and CDR2 is YYEEEE. This CDR3 is 13 amino acids long. This clonotype was detected ten times or more. Its antigen is undetermined. TCR cDNA received a 3' ligated oligonucleotide that carried a UMI. Adult healthy volunteers gave 2.5 ml peripheral blood for whole-blood RNA. Input was roughly 1 to 1000 ng of DNase-treated total RNA without cell sorting.

The TCR originated in a female donor in good health. This chain links TRBV5-6 with TRBJ1-2; a possible D gene is TRBD1 (5 bases). The CDR3 here is CASSSGMSYGYTF. CDR3 nucleotide sequence: TGTGCCAGCAGCTCAGGGATGAGCTATGGCTACACCTTC.